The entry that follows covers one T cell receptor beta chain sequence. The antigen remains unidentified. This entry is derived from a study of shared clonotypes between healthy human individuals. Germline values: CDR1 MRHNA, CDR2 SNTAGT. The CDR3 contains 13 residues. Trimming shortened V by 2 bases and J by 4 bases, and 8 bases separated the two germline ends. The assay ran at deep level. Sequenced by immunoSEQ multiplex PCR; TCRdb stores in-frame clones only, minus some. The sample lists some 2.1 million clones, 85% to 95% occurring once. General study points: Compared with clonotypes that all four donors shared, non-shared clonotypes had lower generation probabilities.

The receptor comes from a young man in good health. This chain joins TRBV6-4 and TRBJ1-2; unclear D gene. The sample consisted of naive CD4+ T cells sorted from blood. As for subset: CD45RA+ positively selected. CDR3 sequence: CASSDEGSYGYTF. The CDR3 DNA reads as TGTGCCAGCAGTGACGAGGGAAGCTATGGCTACACCTTC.